This TCR beta chain was sequenced during a study of identical twins. MiXCR was run by TCRdb on the 5' RACE reads, yielding one entry per CDR3 protein. The sample yields under 450,000 distinct CDR3 sequences, about 18% seen once. Study-wide findings and caveats: The study drew conclusions from cross-sectional statistical analysis, not from following the same donors. Insertion counts were lower in abundant cord blood beta clonotypes, a trend that memory repertoires did not show.

With respect to this clonotype: Its antigen is unknown.

The junction had 3 bases not matched to a gene; V was cut back by 1 base and J by 1 base. Germline V lookup: CDR1 LGHNA, CDR2 YNFKEQ. CDR3 length equals 15 residues. The TCR sequence derives from a middle-aged man in good health. Sequencing was carried out using naive T cells sorted from blood. The chain combines TRBV4-2 with TRBJ2-5, with TRBD1 matching 7 bases. The CDR3 is CASSQGAGGQETQYF. CDR3 sequence (DNA): TGTGCCAGCAGCCAAGGGGCAGGGGGCCAAGAGACCCAGTACTTC.